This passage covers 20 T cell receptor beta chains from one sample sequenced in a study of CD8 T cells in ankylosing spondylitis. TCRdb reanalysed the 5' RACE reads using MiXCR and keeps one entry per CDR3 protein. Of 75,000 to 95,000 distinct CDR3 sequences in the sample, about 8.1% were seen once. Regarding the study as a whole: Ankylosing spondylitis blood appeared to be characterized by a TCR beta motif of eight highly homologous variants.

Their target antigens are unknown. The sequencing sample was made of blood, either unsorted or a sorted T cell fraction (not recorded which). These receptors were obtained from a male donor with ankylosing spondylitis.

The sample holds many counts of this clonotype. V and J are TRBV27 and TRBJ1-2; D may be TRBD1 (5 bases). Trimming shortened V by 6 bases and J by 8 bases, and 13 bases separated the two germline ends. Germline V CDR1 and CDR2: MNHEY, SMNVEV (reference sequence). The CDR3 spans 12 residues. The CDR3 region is CASSDGAGGYTF. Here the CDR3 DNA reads TGTGCCAGCAGCGATGGGGCGGGAGGCTACACCTTC.

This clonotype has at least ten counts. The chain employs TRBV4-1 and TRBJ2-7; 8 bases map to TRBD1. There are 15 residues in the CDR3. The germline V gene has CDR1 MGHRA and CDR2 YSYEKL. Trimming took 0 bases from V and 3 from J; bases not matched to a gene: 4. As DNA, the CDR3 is TGCGCCAGCAGCCAAGACCGGACAGGGTACTACGAGCAGTACTTC. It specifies CASSQDRTGYYEQYF.

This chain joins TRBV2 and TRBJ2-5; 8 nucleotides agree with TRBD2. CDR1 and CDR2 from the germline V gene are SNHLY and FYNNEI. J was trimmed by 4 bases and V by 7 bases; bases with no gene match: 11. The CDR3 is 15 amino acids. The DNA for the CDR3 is TGTGCCAGCACCGAAGGGACTAGTTATTCAGAGACCCAGTACTTC. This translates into CASTEGTSYSETQYF.

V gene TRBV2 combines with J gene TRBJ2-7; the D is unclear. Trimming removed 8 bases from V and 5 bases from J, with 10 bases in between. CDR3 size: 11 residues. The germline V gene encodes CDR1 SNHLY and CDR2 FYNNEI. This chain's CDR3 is CASLVIHEQYF. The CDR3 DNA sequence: TGTGCCAGCCTAGTTATCCACGAGCAGTACTTC.

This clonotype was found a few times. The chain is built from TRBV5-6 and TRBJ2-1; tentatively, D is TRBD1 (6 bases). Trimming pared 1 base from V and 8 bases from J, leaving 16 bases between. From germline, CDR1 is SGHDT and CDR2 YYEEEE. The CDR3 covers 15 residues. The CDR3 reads CASSLTIGTFDEQFF. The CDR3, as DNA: TGTGCCAGCAGCTTGACAATAGGGACATTCGATGAGCAGTTCTTC.

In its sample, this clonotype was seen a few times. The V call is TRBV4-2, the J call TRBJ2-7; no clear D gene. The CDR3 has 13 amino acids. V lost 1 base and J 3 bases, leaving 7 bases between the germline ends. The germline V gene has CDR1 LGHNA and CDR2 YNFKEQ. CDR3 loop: CASSQARLYEQYF. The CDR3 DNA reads TGTGCCAGCAGCCAAGCTAGACTCTACGAGCAGTACTTC.

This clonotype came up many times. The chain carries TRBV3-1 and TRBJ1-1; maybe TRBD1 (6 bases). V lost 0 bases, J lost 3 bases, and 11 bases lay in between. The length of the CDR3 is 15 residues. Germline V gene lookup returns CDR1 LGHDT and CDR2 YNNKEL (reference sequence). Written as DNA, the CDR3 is TGTGCCAGCAGCCAAGATTTGGGGGCGGACACTGAAGCTTTCTTT. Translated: CASSQDLGADTEAFF.

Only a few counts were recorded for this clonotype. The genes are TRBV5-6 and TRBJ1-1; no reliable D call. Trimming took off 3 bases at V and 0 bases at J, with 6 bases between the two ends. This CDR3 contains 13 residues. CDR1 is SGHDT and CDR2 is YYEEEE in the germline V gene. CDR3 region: CASSSSMNTEAFF. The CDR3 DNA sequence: TGTGCCAGCAGCTCTTCTATGAACACTGAAGCTTTCTTT.

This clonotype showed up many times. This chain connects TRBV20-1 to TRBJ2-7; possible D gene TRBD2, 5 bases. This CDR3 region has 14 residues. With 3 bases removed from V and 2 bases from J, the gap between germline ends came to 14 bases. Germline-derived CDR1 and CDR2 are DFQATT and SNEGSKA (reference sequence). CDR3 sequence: CSASGRERPYEQYF. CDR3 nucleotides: TGCAGTGCTAGTGGTAGGGAGAGGCCCTACGAGCAGTACTTC.

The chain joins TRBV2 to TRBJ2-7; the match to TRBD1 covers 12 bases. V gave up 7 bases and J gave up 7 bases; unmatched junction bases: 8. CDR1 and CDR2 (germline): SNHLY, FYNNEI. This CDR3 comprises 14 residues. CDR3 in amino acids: CASMWDRGRGEQYV. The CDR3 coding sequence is TGTGCCAGCATGTGGGACAGGGGGCGAGGGGAGCAGTACGTC.

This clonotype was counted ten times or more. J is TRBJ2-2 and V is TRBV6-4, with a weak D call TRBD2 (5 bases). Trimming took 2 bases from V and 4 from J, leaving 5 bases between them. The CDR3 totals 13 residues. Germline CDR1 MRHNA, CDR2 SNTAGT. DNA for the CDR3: TGTGCCAGCAGTGACGGGAGCACCGGGGAGCTGTTTTTT. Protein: CASSDGSTGELFF.

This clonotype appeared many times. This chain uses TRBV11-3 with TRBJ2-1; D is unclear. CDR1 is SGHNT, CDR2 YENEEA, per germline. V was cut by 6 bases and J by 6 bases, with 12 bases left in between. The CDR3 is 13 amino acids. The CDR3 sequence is CASSFEDFNEQFF. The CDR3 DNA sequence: TGTGCCAGCAGTTTTGAGGATTTCAATGAGCAGTTCTTC.

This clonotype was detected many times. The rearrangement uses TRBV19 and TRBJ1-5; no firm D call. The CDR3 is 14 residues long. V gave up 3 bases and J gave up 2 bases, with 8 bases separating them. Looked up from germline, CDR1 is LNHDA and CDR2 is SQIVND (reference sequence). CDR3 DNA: TGTGCCAGTAGTATTGTTCAGGGCAATCAGCCCCAGCATTTT. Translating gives CASSIVQGNQPQHF.

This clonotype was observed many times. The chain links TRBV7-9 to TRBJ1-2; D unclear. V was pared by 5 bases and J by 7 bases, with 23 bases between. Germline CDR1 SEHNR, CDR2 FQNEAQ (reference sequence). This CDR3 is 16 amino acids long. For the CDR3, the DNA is TGTGCCAGCAGCCCAAACTCGGTTAGGGCCACCGCTGGCTACACCTTC. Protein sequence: CASSPNSVRATAGYTF.

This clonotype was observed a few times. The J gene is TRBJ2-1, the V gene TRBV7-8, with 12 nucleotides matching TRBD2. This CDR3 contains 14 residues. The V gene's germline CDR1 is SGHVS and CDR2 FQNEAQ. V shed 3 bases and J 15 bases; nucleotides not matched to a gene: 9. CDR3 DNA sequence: TGTGCCAGCAGCTTGTTCGGGACTAGCGGGTTTTGGTTCTTC. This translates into CASSLFGTSGFWFF.

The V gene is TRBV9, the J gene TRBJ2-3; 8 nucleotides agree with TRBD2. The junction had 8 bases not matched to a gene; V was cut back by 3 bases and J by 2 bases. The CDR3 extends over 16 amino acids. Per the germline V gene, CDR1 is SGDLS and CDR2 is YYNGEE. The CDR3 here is CASSAGAGDDTDTQYF. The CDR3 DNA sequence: TGTGCCAGCAGCGCGGGAGCGGGAGACGACACAGATACGCAGTATTTT.

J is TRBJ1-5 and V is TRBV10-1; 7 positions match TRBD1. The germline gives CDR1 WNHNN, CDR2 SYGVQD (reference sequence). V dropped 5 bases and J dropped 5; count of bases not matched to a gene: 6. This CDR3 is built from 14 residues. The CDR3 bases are TGCGCCAGCAGTTTTACTACAGGGGATCAGCCCCAGCATTTT. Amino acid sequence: CASSFTTGDQPQHF.

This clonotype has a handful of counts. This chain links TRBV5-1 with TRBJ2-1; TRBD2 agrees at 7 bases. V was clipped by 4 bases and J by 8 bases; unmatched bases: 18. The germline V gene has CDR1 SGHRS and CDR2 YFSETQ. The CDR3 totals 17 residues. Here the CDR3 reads CASSGRGGREWADEQFF. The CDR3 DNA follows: TGCGCCAGCAGCGGTCGAGGTGGGCGGGAGTGGGCGGATGAGCAGTTCTTC.

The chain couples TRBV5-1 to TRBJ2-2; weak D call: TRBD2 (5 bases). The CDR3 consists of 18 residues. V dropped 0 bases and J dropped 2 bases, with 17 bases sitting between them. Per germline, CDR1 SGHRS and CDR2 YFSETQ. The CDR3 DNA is TGCGCCAGCAGCTTGGGGGCCGGGATTAGCGTAAACACCGGGGAGCTGTTTTTT. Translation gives CASSLGAGISVNTGELFF. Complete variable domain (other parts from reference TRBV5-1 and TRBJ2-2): KAGVTQTPRYLIKTRGQQVTLSCSPISGHRSVSWYQQTPGQGLQFLFEYFSETQRNKGNFPGRFSGRQFSNSRSEMNVSTLELGDSALYLCASSLGAGISVNTGELFFGEGSRLTVL.

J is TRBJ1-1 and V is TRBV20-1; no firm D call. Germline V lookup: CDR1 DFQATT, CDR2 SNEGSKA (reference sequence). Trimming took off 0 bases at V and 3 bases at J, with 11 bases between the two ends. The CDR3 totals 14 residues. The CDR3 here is CSARDLYEHTEAFF. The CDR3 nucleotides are TGCAGTGCTAGAGACCTGTACGAACACACTGAAGCTTTCTTT.